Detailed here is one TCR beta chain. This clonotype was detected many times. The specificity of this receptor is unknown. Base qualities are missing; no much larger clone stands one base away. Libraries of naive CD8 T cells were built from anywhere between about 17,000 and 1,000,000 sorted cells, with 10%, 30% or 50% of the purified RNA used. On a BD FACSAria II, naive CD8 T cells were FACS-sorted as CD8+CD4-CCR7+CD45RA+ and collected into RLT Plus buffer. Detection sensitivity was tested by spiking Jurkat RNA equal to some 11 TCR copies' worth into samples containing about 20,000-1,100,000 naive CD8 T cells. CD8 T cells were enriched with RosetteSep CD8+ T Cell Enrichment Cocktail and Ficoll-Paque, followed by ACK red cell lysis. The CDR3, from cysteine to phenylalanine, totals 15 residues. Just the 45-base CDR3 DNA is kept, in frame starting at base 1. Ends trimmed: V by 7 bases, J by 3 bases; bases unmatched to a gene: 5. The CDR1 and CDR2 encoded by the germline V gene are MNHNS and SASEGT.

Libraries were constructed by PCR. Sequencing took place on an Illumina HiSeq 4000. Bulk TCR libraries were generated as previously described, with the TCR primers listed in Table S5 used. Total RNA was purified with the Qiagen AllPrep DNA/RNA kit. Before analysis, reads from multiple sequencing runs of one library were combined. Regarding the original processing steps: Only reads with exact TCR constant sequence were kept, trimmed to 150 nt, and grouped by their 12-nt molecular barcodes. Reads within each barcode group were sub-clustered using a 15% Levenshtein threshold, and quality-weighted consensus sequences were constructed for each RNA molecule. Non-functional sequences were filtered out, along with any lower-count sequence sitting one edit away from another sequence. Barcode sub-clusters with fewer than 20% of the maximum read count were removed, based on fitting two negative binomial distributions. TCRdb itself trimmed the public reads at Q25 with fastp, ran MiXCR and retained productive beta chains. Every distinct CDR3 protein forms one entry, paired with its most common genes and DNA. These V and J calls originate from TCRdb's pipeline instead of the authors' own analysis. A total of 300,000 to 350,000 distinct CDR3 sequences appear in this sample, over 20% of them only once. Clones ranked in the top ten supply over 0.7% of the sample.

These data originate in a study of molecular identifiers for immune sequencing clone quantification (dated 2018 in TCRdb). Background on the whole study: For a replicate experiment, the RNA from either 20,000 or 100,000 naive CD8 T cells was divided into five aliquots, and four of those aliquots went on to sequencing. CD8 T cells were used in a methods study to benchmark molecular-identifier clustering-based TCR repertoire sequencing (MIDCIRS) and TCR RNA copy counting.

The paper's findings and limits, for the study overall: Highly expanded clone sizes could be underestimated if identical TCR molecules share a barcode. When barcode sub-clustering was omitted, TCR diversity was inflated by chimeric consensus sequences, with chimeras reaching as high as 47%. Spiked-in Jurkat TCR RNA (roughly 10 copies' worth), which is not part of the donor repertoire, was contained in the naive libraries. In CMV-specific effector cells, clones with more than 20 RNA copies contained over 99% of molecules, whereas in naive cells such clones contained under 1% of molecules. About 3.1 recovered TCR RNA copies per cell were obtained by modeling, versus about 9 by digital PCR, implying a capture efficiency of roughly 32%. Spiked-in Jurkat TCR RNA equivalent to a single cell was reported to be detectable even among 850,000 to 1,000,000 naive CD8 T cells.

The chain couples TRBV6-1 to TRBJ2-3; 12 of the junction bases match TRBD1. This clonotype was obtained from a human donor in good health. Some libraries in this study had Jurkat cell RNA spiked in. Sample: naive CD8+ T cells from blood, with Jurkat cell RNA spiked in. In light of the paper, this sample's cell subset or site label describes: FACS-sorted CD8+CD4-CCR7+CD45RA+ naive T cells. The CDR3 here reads CASTPGQGATDTQYF. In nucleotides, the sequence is TGTGCCAGCACCCCGGGACAGGGGGCAACAGATACGCAGTATTTT.